This T cell receptor (beta chain) was obtained from a study of T cell repertoires in ileal Crohn's disease. Turning to this clone: Its antigen is unidentified. The junction does not match germline at one end; this may be a read error.

The CDR3 is 16 amino acids. Germline V lookup: CDR1 SSHAT, CDR2 FNYEAQ (reference sequence). General study points: Sorted CD8 T cells held more high-frequency clones than CD4. Clonality above 26.8% at surgery always came with endoscopic recurrence.

The repertoire was sequenced with immunoSEQ multiplex PCR; TCRdb's copy has only in-frame clones and lacks some. The sample has thousands of clones; around 80% are singletons. The clonotype originates from an adult with Crohn's disease. The gene calls are TRBV7-7 and TRBJ2-1, with D unresolved. The sequencing input was ileal tissue. The CDR3: CASSLFTNSPYNEQFF. The DNA of the CDR3 is TGTGCTAGCAGCTTATTTACGAACTCCCCATACAATGAGCAGTTCTTC.